The 6 T cell receptor beta chains in this list originate from one sample, sequenced in a study of cytomegalovirus exposure and HLA in healthy donors. Here immunoSEQ multiplex PCR was the method, and the copy in TCRdb shows in-frame clones only, minus some. The sample records about 120,000 clones, about 96% being singletons. Sequencing used PBMCs. All receptors derive from a man aged 18-30 years in good health and CMV-seronegative.

This chain uses TRBV5-4 with TRBJ2-3; 10 nucleotides match TRBD1. V shed 0 bases, J shed 5 bases, and the junction held 3 bases outside the gene matches. This CDR3 has 15 amino acids. In germline, CDR1 is SGHNT, CDR2 YYREEE (reference sequence). DNA of the CDR3: TGTGCCAGCAGCTTGGGAGGACAGGGGGGAGATACGCAGTATTTT. The encoded protein is CASSLGGQGGDTQYF.

The chain's CDR3 is CASSQDRGPSTDTQYF. Written as DNA, the CDR3 is TGCGCCAGCAGCCAAGACAGGGGACCTAGCACAGATACGCAGTATTTT. The gene calls are TRBV4-1 and TRBJ2-3; TRBD1 is a possible D gene (6 bases). Germline V gene data show CDR1 as MGHRA and CDR2 as YSYEKL. V was shortened by 0 bases and J by 0 bases, with 10 bases between the two germline ends. The CDR3 spans 16 residues.

The V call is TRBV4-3, the J call TRBJ2-7; D uncertain. Per the germline V gene, CDR1 is LGHNA and CDR2 is YSLEER. The CDR3 is 15 amino acids. The V end was cut by 1 base, the J end by 3 bases, with 13 bases between. For the CDR3, the DNA is TGCGCCAGCAGCCAAGCTGCATCCGAGCACTACGAGCAGTACTTC. This gives the protein CASSQAASEHYEQYF.

The CDR3 reads CASSLKGQGLDTGELFF. CDR3 coding DNA: TGTGCCAGCAGCTTAAAAGGGCAGGGCCTTGACACCGGGGAGCTGTTTTTT. This chain links TRBV7-3 with TRBJ2-2, with D possibly being TRBD1 (5 bases). The CDR3 is made up of 17 amino acids. V lost 1 base, J lost 3 bases, and 15 bases lay in between. Germline-derived CDR1 and CDR2 are SGHTA and FQGTGA.

This clone appeared a single time. The chain employs TRBV5-6 and TRBJ2-7, with 9 bases matching TRBD2. Germline V gene sequence: CDR1 SGHDT, CDR2 YYEEEE. Unmatched junction bases numbered 3, after V lost 0 bases and J lost 5 bases. This CDR3 has 14 residues. The CDR3 spells CASSLEGLAHEQYF. The CDR3 DNA sequence: TGTGCCAGCAGCTTGGAGGGACTAGCCCACGAGCAGTACTTC.

V usage is TRBV2 and J usage is TRBJ1-1; 9 nucleotides match TRBD1. Germline CDR1 SNHLY, CDR2 FYNNEI. Trimming removed 11 bases from V and 0 bases from J; junction bases left unmatched: 4. The CDR3 is 13 residues long. The CDR3 spells CAVTGGLNTEAFF. Here the CDR3 DNA reads TGTGCCGTAACAGGGGGCCTGAACACTGAAGCTTTCTTT. The complete variable domain, with remaining parts taken from reference TRBV2 and TRBJ1-1, reads EPEVTQTPSHQVTQMGQEVILRCVPISNHLYFYWYRQILGQKVEFLVSFYNNEISEKSEIFDDQFSVERPDGSNFTLKIRSTKLEDSAMYFCAVTGGLNTEAFFGQGTRLTVV.